The 11 T cell receptor beta chains listed next were all sequenced from one sample in a study of blood T cell repertoires in COVID-19. Only in-frame clones appear in the TCRdb table, and some are missing; sequencing was by immunoSEQ multiplex PCR. The data hold 75,000 to 95,000 clones, with roughly four fifths observed a single time. Sequencing input: peripheral blood. The source is a man aged 55 to 70 with acute or convalescent COVID-19.

This sequence joins TRBV5-4 and TRBJ2-5; 12 bases align to TRBD2. The V segment lost 0 bases and the J segment 0 bases; nucleotides outside the gene matches: 6. CDR1 is SGHNT, CDR2 YYREEE, per germline (reference sequence). The CDR3 sequence is 18 residues long. Here the CDR3 DNA reads TGTGCCAGCAGCTTGGAGTCTAGCGGGGGGGTGTACCAAGAGACCCAGTACTTC. As protein: CASSLESSGGVYQETQYF.

This chain joins TRBV29-1 and TRBJ1-4; D is perhaps TRBD1 (6 bases). The V and J ends lost 6 bases and 7 bases respectively, with 15 bases between them. The CDR3 covers 13 residues. Germline CDR1 is SQVTM and CDR2 is ANQGSEA. The CDR3 nucleotides are TGCAGCGTGGCAGGGGCGCGGGTTGAAAAACTGTTTTTT. Its translation is CSVAGARVEKLFF.

This chain links TRBV5-5 with TRBJ2-1; 14 nucleotides line up with TRBD2. The CDR3 has 18 amino acids. Trimming removed 5 bases from V and 0 bases from J; junction bases left unmatched: 7. Germline lookup yields CDR1 SGHKS and CDR2 YYEKEE (reference sequence). The DNA for the CDR3 is TGTGCCAGCAGGACGGGACTAGCGGGGGCCAGCTCCTACAATGAGCAGTTCTTC. It yields the protein CASRTGLAGASSYNEQFF.

This chain connects TRBV3-1 (or the pseudogene TRBV3-2) to TRBJ1-6; 10 nucleotides line up with TRBD1. V shed 4 bases and J 7 bases; nucleotides not matched to a gene: 4. The V gene's germline CDR1 is LGHDT and CDR2 YNNKEL (reference sequence). The CDR3 sequence is 15 residues long. The CDR3 region has the DNA TGTGCCAGCAGCCCGCCGGGACAGGGGAATTCACCCCTCCACTTT. The encoded protein is CASSPPGQGNSPLHF.

The chain joins TRBV2 to TRBJ1-2, with D possibly matching TRBD1 (6 bases). The ends were cut back, 6 bases at V and 2 bases at J, with 16 bases in the middle. This CDR3 region has 15 residues. Germline loops: CDR1 SNHLY, CDR2 FYNNEI. The CDR3 DNA sequence: TGTGCCAGCAGGGATGTCAAGGGGGTGAACTATGGCTACACCTTC. Residues: CASRDVKGVNYGYTF. Full variable domain (missing parts from reference TRBV2 and TRBJ1-2): EPEVTQTPSHQVTQMGQEVILRCVPISNHLYFYWYRQILGQKVEFLVSFYNNEISEKSEIFDDQFSVERPDGSNFTLKIRSTKLEDSAMYFCASRDVKGVNYGYTFGSGTRLTVV.

This clone has just a few counts. The V call is TRBV7-8, the J call TRBJ2-3; tentative D call: TRBD2 (5 bases). V was pared by 5 bases and J by 1 base, with 13 bases between. Germline CDR1 reads SGHVS; CDR2 reads FQNEAQ. The CDR3 is 15 amino acids. The chain's CDR3 is CASSQTRTGTDTQYF. CDR3 nucleotide sequence: TGTGCCAGCAGCCAAACTAGGACTGGCACAGATACGCAGTATTTT.

The gene calls are TRBV11-2 and TRBJ2-6, with 7 nucleotides matching TRBD1. This CDR3 contains 16 residues. Germline lookup yields CDR1 SGHAT and CDR2 FQNNGV. The V gene end was trimmed by 4 bases and the J gene end by 0 bases; junction bases not matched to a gene: 3. The CDR3 reads CASSWGTASGANVLTF. The CDR3 DNA follows: TGTGCCAGCAGCTGGGGGACAGCCTCTGGGGCCAACGTCCTGACTTTC.

The chain employs TRBV27 and TRBJ2-1, with D perhaps matching TRBD2 (5 bases). CDR3 length: 15 residues. Per the germline V gene, CDR1 is MNHEY and CDR2 is SMNVEV (reference sequence). Trimming stripped 5 bases from V and 0 bases from J, with 11 bases between. CDR3 sequence reads: CASSPGDPSYNEQFF. The CDR3 DNA is TGTGCCAGCAGTCCCGGGGATCCCTCCTACAATGAGCAGTTCTTC.

The table lists this clone with a count of one. The chain uses TRBV3-1 (or the pseudogene TRBV3-2) and TRBJ2-7, with 10 bases fitting TRBD2. CDR1 and CDR2 from the germline V gene are LGHDT and YNNKEL (reference sequence). The trim removed 4 bases at V and 5 bases at J, leaving 11 bases unmatched. CDR3 length equals 16 residues. CDR3 amino acids: CASSLHPLAGVNEQYF. The CDR3 DNA reads TGTGCCAGCAGCCTCCACCCCCTAGCGGGGGTCAACGAGCAGTACTTC.

J is TRBJ1-5 and V is TRBV9; D is undetermined. The CDR3 totals 14 residues. Germline CDR1 reads SGDLS; CDR2 reads YYNGEE. V was cut by 0 bases and J by 3 bases, with 7 bases left in between. Written as DNA, the CDR3 is TGTGCCAGCAGCGTAGGGCAGAACAATCAGCCCCAGCATTTT. It is translated as CASSVGQNNQPQHF. The variable domain in full, completed from reference TRBV9 and TRBJ1-5, reads DSGVTQTPKHLITATGQRVTLRCSPRSGDLSVYWYQQSLDQGLQFLIQYYNGEERAKGNILERFSAQQFPDLHSELNLSSLELGDSALYFCASSVGQNNQPQHFGDGTRLSIL.

This clone was seen only a few times. The J gene is TRBJ2-7, the V gene TRBV6-5, with D possibly TRBD1 on 6 matching bases. The length of the CDR3 is 14 residues. The V end was cut by 6 bases, the J end by 1 base, with 13 bases between. Germline-derived CDR1 and CDR2 are MNHEY and SVGAGI. As DNA, the CDR3 is TGTGCCAGCAGGCCACAGGGTCCTTCCTACGAGCAGTACTTC. It translates to CASRPQGPSYEQYF.